The 22 T cell receptor beta chains given below trace back to one sample, sequenced in a study of T cell changes during pregnancy in multiple sclerosis. TCRdb keeps only in-frame clones here, not all; method: immunoSEQ multiplex PCR. The data contain 50,000 to 65,000 clones, roughly 87% of them singletons. The material sequenced was peripheral blood, taken in the third trimester of pregnancy. These receptors were collected from a female donor in good health, enrolled as a control in a pregnancy study.

This chain links TRBV4-3 with TRBJ2-7; TRBD2 agrees at 8 bases. CDR3 size: 17 residues. Germline CDR1 is LGHNA and CDR2 is YSLEER. J was trimmed by 7 bases and V by 1 base; bases with no gene match: 15. CDR3 sequence: CASSQGLTGAGVWEQYF. The CDR3 DNA is TGCGCCAGCAGCCAAGGGCTCACTGGAGCGGGGGTTTGGGAGCAGTACTTC.

The chain links TRBV27 to TRBJ2-1; 9 positions agree with TRBD2. Germline CDR1 is MNHEY and CDR2 is SMNVEV (reference sequence). V dropped 5 bases and J dropped 2; count of bases not matched to a gene: 4. This CDR3 region has 15 residues. CDR3 sequence: CASSRLAETYNEQFF. CDR3 nucleotides: TGTGCCAGCAGTAGACTAGCGGAAACCTACAATGAGCAGTTCTTC.

V usage is TRBV9 and J usage is TRBJ2-7; 9 bases map to TRBD2. This CDR3 comprises 15 residues. With V trimmed by 4 bases and J by 3 bases, 8 bases remained unmatched. Germline CDR1 and CDR2: SGDLS and YYNGEE. The CDR3 DNA reads as TGTGCCAGCAGCTTACGAGCGGGGGGCGGCTACGAGCAGTACTTC. Its translation: CASSLRAGGGYEQYF.

The chain combines TRBV10-3 with TRBJ2-2; D gene uncertain. V shed 6 bases and J shed 1 base, with 9 bases lying between them. This CDR3 is built from 14 residues. CDR1 and CDR2 (germline): ENHRY, SYGVKD. CDR3 bases: TGTGCCATCAGCACAGACGGGAACACCGGGGAGCTGTTTTTT. Protein: CAISTDGNTGELFF.

The gene calls are TRBV10-3 and TRBJ2-5; 11 bases are shared with TRBD1. The CDR3 is 15 amino acids. Germline trimming cut 6 bases from V and 2 bases from J; bases unmatched to any gene: 5. The V gene's germline CDR1 is ENHRY and CDR2 SYGVKD. CDR3 protein: CAIRPGQGDQETQYF. CDR3 nucleotide sequence: TGTGCCATCAGACCGGGACAGGGGGATCAAGAGACCCAGTACTTC.

V usage is TRBV7-2 and J usage is TRBJ2-7; tentatively, D is TRBD1 (6 bases). V was trimmed by 4 bases and J by 0 bases, leaving 10 bases between them. The CDR3 length is 14 residues. Germline assignment: CDR1 SGHTA and CDR2 FQGNSA. This CDR3 is CASSWTASSYEQYF. DNA for the CDR3: TGTGCCAGCAGCTGGACAGCGAGCTCCTACGAGCAGTACTTC.

The chain joins TRBV30 to TRBJ2-7; 11 positions agree with TRBD1. CDR3 length equals 14 residues. V lost 2 bases to trimming and J lost 5 bases; unmatched junction nucleotides: 5. Looked up from germline, CDR1 is GTSNPN and CDR2 is SVGIG (reference sequence). The CDR3 sequence is CAWSPGQGANEQYF. CDR3 coding DNA: TGTGCCTGGAGTCCCGGACAGGGGGCCAACGAGCAGTACTTC.

This clone was seen just once. V is TRBV19 and J is TRBJ2-1; TRBD2 might be the D (6 bases). The CDR3 is made up of 14 amino acids. Germline lookup yields CDR1 LNHDA and CDR2 SQIVND (reference sequence). V lost 4 bases to trimming and J lost 6 bases, with 13 bases between them. In nucleotides, the CDR3 is TGTGCCAGTAGTACCCCGGGGGACCGCAATGAGCAGTTCTTC. It translates to CASSTPGDRNEQFF. The full variable domain, its missing parts supplied by reference TRBV19 and TRBJ2-1, is DGGITQSPKYLFRKEGQNVTLSCEQNLNHDAMYWYRQDPGQGLRLIYYSQIVNDFQKGDIAEGYSVSREKKESFPLTVTSAQKNPTAFYLCASSTPGDRNEQFFGPGTRLTVL.

The chain uses TRBV6-1 and TRBJ1-2, with D perhaps TRBD1 (6 bases). Germline V CDR1 and CDR2: MNHNS, SASEGT. The CDR3 length is 15 residues. V lost 1 base and J 4 bases, leaving 13 bases between the germline ends. The CDR3 DNA is TGTGCCAGCAGTGAAGGGTGGGGGCTTGGCTATGGCTACACCTTC. Its translation: CASSEGWGLGYGYTF.

The chain combines TRBV4-1 with TRBJ2-3, with 11 bases fitting TRBD2. After removal of 0 bases from V and 1 base from J, the junction contained 3 bases not matched to a gene. Germline values: CDR1 MGHRA, CDR2 YSYEKL. CDR3 size: 17 residues. CDR3 nucleotide sequence: TGCGCCAGCAGCCAAGAACCGACTAGCGGGGGCACAGATACGCAGTATTTT. Its translation: CASSQEPTSGGTDTQYF.

The chain combines TRBV4-2 with TRBJ1-6, with D perhaps TRBD1 (6 bases). Trimming took off 4 bases at V and 6 bases at J, with 16 bases between the two ends. Germline values: CDR1 LGHNA, CDR2 YNFKEQ. The CDR3 runs 16 residues. Here the CDR3 DNA reads TGTGCCAGCAGCCCCAGCCCGGGACAAATTAATTCACCCCTCCACTTT. Translation gives CASSPSPGQINSPLHF.

This clone has just a few counts. The chain joins TRBV18 to TRBJ2-7, with 11 positions matching TRBD2. V shed 6 bases and J 2 bases; nucleotides not matched to a gene: 6. CDR1 is KGHSH, CDR2 LQKENI, per germline. CDR3 size: 15 residues. The CDR3 region has the DNA TGTGCCAGCTCGCCGGGACTAGCGGACACCTACGAGCAGTACTTC. Translation gives CASSPGLADTYEQYF.

The chain couples TRBV18 to TRBJ2-7; D possibly corresponds to TRBD2 (5 bases). V was shortened by 2 bases and J by 3 bases, with 8 bases between the two germline ends. CDR3 length: 13 residues. Germline-derived CDR1 and CDR2 are KGHSH and LQKENI. CDR3 sequence reads: CASSPSGSYEQYF. CDR3 nucleotide sequence: TGTGCCAGCTCACCATCTGGGAGCTACGAGCAGTACTTC.

This chain links TRBV6-1 with TRBJ2-5, with 13 bases aligning to TRBD2. V shed 2 bases and J 5 bases; nucleotides not matched to a gene: 2. The CDR3 has 15 amino acids. Germline lookup yields CDR1 MNHNS and CDR2 SASEGT. Here the CDR3 DNA reads TGTGCCAGCAGTGAAACGACTAGCGGGAGGGAGACCCAGTACTTC. It translates to CASSETTSGRETQYF.

V is TRBV6-1 and J is TRBJ2-7; 7 nucleotides align to TRBD2. Germline-derived CDR1 and CDR2 are MNHNS and SASEGT. V dropped 2 bases and J dropped 7; count of bases not matched to a gene: 14. The length of the CDR3 is 16 residues. CDR3 DNA: TGTGCCAGCAGTGAACCGGGCGGGAGTTTTCTAGCGGAGCAGTACTTC. Translating gives CASSEPGGSFLAEQYF.

This clone has a single count. Other nucleotide sequences in the sample specify the same CDR3. CDR3 DNA: TGCGCCAGCAGCTTGGCGGGGACAGATACGCAGTATTTT. This sequence encodes CASSLAGTDTQYF. This chain connects TRBV5-1 to TRBJ2-3, with D possibly being TRBD2 (5 bases). This CDR3 contains 13 residues. Trimming took 0 bases from V and 3 from J, leaving 5 bases between them. From germline, CDR1 is SGHRS and CDR2 YFSETQ. Supplemented by reference TRBV5-1 and TRBJ2-3, the full variable domain reads KAGVTQTPRYLIKTRGQQVTLSCSPISGHRSVSWYQQTPGQGLQFLFEYFSETQRNKGNFPGRFSGRQFSNSRSEMNVSTLELGDSALYLCASSLAGTDTQYFGPGTRLTVL.

The chain recombines TRBV29-1 with TRBJ2-1, with D unresolved. V gave up 0 bases and J gave up 0 bases, with 15 bases separating them. Germline V gives CDR1 SQVTM, CDR2 ANQGSEA. The CDR3 totals 17 residues. The CDR3 here is CSVEDWQVLSSYNEQFF. In nucleotides, the CDR3 is TGCAGCGTTGAAGATTGGCAGGTTCTGAGCTCCTACAATGAGCAGTTCTTC.

The rearrangement uses TRBV6-1 and TRBJ2-1; maybe TRBD1 (6 bases). The CDR3 spans 21 residues. The V end lost 2 bases, the J end lost 5 bases, and 31 bases lay between the germline ends. Germline V CDR1 and CDR2: MNHNS, SASEGT. The CDR3 reads CASSERGKGVHRNLINNEQFF. The DNA of the CDR3 is TGTGCCAGCAGTGAAAGGGGGAAGGGGGTCCATCGTAATCTTATTAACAATGAGCAGTTCTTC.

The chain employs TRBV2 and TRBJ2-3; 8 nucleotides align to TRBD2. Germline loops: CDR1 SNHLY, CDR2 FYNNEI. Trimming took 7 bases from V and 1 from J; bases not matched to a gene: 4. The CDR3 is made up of 14 amino acids. The CDR3 bases are TGTGCCAGCACCCAGACTAGCGGCACAGATACGCAGTATTTT. This encodes CASTQTSGTDTQYF. Combining the CDR3 with reference TRBV2 and TRBJ2-3 gives the whole variable domain EPEVTQTPSHQVTQMGQEVILRCVPISNHLYFYWYRQILGQKVEFLVSFYNNEISEKSEIFDDQFSVERPDGSNFTLKIRSTKLEDSAMYFCASTQTSGTDTQYFGPGTRLTVL.

The chain employs TRBV6-6 and TRBJ2-5; no firm D call. Germline V lookup: CDR1 MNHNY, CDR2 SVGAGI (reference sequence). Trimming cost V 2 bases and J 5 bases, with 15 bases left between them. The CDR3 consists of 15 residues. In DNA form, the CDR3 reads TGTGCCAGCAGTTACGGTAGTCATACCTCGGAGACCCAGTACTTC. Its translation is CASSYGSHTSETQYF.

The chain couples TRBV7-9 to TRBJ1-2, with TRBD1 matching 8 bases. The CDR3 runs 14 residues. The trim removed 5 bases at V and 2 bases at J, leaving 4 bases unmatched. Per germline, CDR1 SEHNR and CDR2 FQNEAQ (reference sequence). The CDR3 here is CASSLGQANYGYTF. The DNA of the CDR3 is TGTGCCAGCAGCCTGGGACAGGCCAACTATGGCTACACCTTC.

The rearrangement uses TRBV4-1 and TRBJ2-3, with 10 bases fitting TRBD2. The junction had 6 bases not matched to a gene; V was cut back by 5 bases and J by 1 base. This CDR3 comprises 16 residues. Germline values: CDR1 MGHRA, CDR2 YSYEKL. The CDR3 reads CASSAAGGPGTDTQYF. CDR3 bases: TGCGCCAGCAGCGCAGCGGGGGGGCCCGGCACAGATACGCAGTATTTT.